This T cell receptor (beta chain) appears in the sequencing data of a study of Graves' ophthalmopathy and Graves' hyperthyroidism (dated by TCRdb to the late 2010s). With regard to the full study: Peripheral blood samples were taken at the time of initial diagnosis, before any treatment was given. The study used TCR beta repertoire signatures to distinguish Graves' ophthalmopathy from Graves' hyperthyroidism and to predict progression to ophthalmopathy. In total, 120 to 150 blood samples were TCR-sequenced: around 42 ophthalmopathy, approximately 80 hyperthyroidism and roughly 17 hyperthyroidism-to-ophthalmopathy patients. A discovery set of 95 to 100 patients (43 ophthalmopathy, 60 or so stable hyperthyroidism) was enrolled to explore V-J signatures distinguishing ophthalmopathy from hyperthyroidism. For independent validation, a separate cohort was made up of approximately 19 hyperthyroidism patients plus 17 patients who later progressed from hyperthyroidism to ophthalmopathy. In more than five hyperthyroidism patients, T-cell repertoires of thyroid tissue and blood were compared. Following sample collection, hyperthyroidism patients were given methimazole at a starting dose of 30 mg daily, and ophthalmopathy patients were given high-dose intravenous methylprednisolone. Summary of the overall study and its limitations: In validation, the model predicted ophthalmopathy progression with about 71% sensitivity and 72.22% specificity; some 13 predicted patients were CT-confirmed with GO in a median of about 6.1 months. Sample size was not statistically predetermined, and group allocation was not concealed from the investigators. In cross-validation, the 13-signature model distinguished ophthalmopathy from stable hyperthyroidism with roughly 90% sensitivity and around 81% specificity, and in the test set the corresponding values were approximately 80% and 75%. Most expanded thyroid clonotypes with frequency above 0.001 were also detected in blood, suggesting blood repertoires may reflect the thyroid immune response.

TCR beta CDR3 regions were amplified from RNA transcripts for repertoire sequencing. A first-round RT-PCR used HTBI primers with the Qiagen OneStep RT-PCR kit, followed by a second-round multiplex PCR, size selection and purification. The libraries underwent paired-end sequencing with 100 bp reads on an Illumina HiSeq2000. Per the original workflow: SOAPnuke was used to process the reads, throwing out any read that had adapters, had uncalled bases, had a mean Phred below 15, or lacked an exact constant-primer or identifier match. COPE v1.2.5 was used to merge the high-quality paired reads. Each unique nucleotide sequence was treated as a clonotype, and MiTCR v1.1 was used to align the clonotypes to the IMGT TRB V, D and J references. Only V-J combinations with frequency above 0.0001 were analysed, covering around 99% of repertoires. A TCR clonal expansion and chaos score per V-J combination was defined as the ratio of F50 clonal expansion to chaos observed in the TCRdist matrix. Features were reduced by Welch's t-statistics and random forest to around 14 V-J combinations, which fed a naive Bayes classifier. Thyroid-blood repertoire similarity was quantified with the Morisita-Horn index. The raw public reads went through TCRdb reprocessing: fastp at Q25, MiXCR clone calling, in-frame beta chains kept. Rows merge per CDR3 protein into single entries with the most common DNA and genes. The V and J calls, along with clone size, are taken from TCRdb and not from the paper's own processing. The sample table shows 650,000 to 800,000 distinct CDR3 sequences, and more than 40% are seen once. The top ten constitute 3.3% of the sample.

Patients with ophthalmopathy had moderately to severely active disease, with a Clinical Activity Score of 3 or more, a NOSPECS grade of 4 or more, and a disease duration of less than 3 months. Patients with other autoimmune diseases, uncontrolled infections, pregnancy or lactation were excluded from the study. Diagnosis relied on clinical symptoms, serum thyroxine, TRAb, thyroid ultrasound and orbital computed tomography. Using Ficoll-Paque density gradient centrifugation, PBMCs were isolated from 8.5 to 10 ml of fresh peripheral blood. Total RNA was extracted with Trizol reagent and quality-checked on an Agilent 2100 Bioanalyzer. Comment on this clonotype: Its antigen is still unknown. Germline is not matched at one junction end, which may reflect a read error.

The receptor comes from an adult man with Graves' ophthalmopathy. The sample taken for sequencing was peripheral blood.

The nucleotides read TGTGCCAGCAGTGAAAGGAAGGGGGGCCGGATTGAAGCTTCCTTT. The translation is CASSERKGGRIEASF. The sequence is built from TRBV2 and TRBJ1-1; TRBD1 is perhaps the D gene, given 6 matching bases. The CDR3, from cysteine to phenylalanine, totals 15 residues. Left in the record is the CDR3 DNA by itself, 45 bases read in frame from the first base. The CDR1 and CDR2 encoded by the germline V gene are SNHLY and FYNNEI.